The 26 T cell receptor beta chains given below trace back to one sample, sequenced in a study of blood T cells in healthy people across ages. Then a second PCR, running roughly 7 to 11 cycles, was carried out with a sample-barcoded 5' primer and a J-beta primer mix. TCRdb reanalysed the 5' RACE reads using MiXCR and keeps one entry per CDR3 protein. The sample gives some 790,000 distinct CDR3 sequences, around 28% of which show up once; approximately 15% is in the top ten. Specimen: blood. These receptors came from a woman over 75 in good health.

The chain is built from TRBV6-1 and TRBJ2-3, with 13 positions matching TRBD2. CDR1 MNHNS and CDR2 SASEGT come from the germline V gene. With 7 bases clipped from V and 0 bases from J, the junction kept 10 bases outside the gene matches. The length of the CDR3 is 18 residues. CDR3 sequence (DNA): TGTGCCAGCAACCAACTAGCGGGGGGGTTAGCTAGCACAGATACGCAGTATTTT. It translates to CASNQLAGGLASTDTQYF.

The CDR3 DNA is TGCAGTGCTAGAGGTGGGAGGGCCGATTCGTTCGAGCAGTACTTC. Protein sequence: CSARGGRADSFEQYF. This chain joins TRBV20-1 and TRBJ2-7; 7 positions match TRBD2. This CDR3 has 15 amino acids. Looked up from germline, CDR1 is DFQATT and CDR2 is SNEGSKA (reference sequence). J was trimmed by 6 bases and V by 1 base; bases with no gene match: 12.

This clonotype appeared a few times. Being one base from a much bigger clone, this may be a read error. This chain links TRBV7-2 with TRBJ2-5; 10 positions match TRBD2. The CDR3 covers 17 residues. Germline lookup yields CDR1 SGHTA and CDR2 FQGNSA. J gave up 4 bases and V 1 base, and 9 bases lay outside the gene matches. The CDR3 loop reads CASSLDRWTSGLETQYF. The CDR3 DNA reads TGTGCCAGCAGCTTAGATCGGTGGACTAGCGGACTAGAGACCCAGTACTTC.

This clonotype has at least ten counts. CDR3 sequence: CASSQVLAGGTWEETQYF. CDR3 DNA sequence: TGTGCCAGCAGCCAAGTGCTAGCGGGGGGAACTTGGGAGGAGACCCAGTACTTC. The rearrangement links TRBV3-1 to TRBJ2-5; 11 nucleotides agree with TRBD2. The CDR3 runs 18 residues. The germline gives CDR1 LGHDT, CDR2 YNNKEL (reference sequence). V was pared by 1 base and J by 5 bases, with 12 bases of the junction left unmatched.

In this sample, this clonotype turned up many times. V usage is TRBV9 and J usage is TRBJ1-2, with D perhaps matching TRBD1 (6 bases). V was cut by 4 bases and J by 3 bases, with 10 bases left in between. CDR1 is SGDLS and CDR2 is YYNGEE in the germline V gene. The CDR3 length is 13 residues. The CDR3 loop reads CASSKGEDYGYTF. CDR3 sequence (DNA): TGTGCCAGCAGCAAGGGGGAGGACTATGGCTACACCTTC.

The CDR3 region is CASSSIGLGRREDTQYF. The CDR3, as DNA: TGTGCCAGCAGTTCGATCGGACTAGGACGGAGGGAAGATACGCAGTATTTT. V and J are TRBV12-3 or TRBV12-4 and TRBJ2-3; 7 bases agree with TRBD2. There are 17 residues in the CDR3. After removal of 4 bases from V and 5 bases from J, the junction contained 15 bases not matched to a gene.

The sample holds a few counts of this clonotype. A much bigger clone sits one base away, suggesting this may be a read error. The DNA for the CDR3 is TGTGCCAGCAGCAAAGAACGGGGCACAGATACGCAGTATTTT. Residues: CASSKERGTDTQYF. The chain has TRBV12-3 or TRBV12-4 and TRBJ2-3; no clear D. The V end lost 6 bases, the J end lost 1 base, and 11 bases lay between the germline ends. The CDR3 is 14 residues long.

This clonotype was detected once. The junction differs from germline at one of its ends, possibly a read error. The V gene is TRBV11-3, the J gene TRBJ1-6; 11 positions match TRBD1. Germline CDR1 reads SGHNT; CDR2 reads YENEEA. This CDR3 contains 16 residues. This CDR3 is CASSLPPGQGGSPPHF. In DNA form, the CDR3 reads TGTGCCAGCAGCTTACCCCCGGGACAGGGGGGTTCACCCCCCCACTTT.

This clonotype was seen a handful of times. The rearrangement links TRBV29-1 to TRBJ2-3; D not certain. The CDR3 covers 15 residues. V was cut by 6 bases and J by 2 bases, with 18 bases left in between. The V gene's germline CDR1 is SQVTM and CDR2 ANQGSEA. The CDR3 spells CSVVPGPTNTDTQYF. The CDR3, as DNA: TGCAGCGTAGTTCCCGGGCCAACGAACACAGATACGCAGTATTTT.

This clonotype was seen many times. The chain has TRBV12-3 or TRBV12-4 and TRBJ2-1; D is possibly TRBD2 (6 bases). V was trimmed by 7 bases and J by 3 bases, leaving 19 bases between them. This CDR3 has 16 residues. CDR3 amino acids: CASNTARDFFYNEQFF. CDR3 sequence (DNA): TGTGCCAGCAACACGGCCCGGGACTTCTTCTACAATGAGCAGTTCTTC.

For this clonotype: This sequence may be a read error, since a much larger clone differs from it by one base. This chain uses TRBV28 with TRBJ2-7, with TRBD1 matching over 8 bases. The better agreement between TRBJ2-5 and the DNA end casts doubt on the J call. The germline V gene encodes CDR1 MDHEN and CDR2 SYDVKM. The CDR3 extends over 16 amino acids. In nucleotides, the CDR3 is TGTGCCAGCAGTCTACTACAGGGGGTCGGTATGGAGACCCAGTACTTC. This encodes CASSLLQGVGMETQYF.

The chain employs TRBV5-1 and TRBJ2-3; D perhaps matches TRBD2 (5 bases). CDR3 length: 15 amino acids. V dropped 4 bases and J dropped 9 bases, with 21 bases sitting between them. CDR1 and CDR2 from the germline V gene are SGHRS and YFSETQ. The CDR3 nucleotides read TGCGCCAGCAGCCCGGGGATGACAAGCGGTGGGACGCAGTATTTT. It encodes CASSPGMTSGGTQYF.

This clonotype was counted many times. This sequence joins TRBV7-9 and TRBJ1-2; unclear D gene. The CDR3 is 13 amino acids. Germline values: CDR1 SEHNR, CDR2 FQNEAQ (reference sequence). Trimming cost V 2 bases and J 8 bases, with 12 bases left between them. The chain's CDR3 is CASSLKEYGGYTF. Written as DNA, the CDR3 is TGTGCCAGCAGCTTAAAGGAGTATGGAGGCTACACCTTC.

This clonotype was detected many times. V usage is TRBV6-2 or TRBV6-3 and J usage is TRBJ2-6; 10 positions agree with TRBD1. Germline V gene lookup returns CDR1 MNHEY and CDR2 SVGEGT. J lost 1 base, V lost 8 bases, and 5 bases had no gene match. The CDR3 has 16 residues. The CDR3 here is CASGRQGASGANVLTF. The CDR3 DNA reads TGTGCCAGCGGCAGACAGGGGGCTTCTGGGGCCAACGTCCTGACTTTC.

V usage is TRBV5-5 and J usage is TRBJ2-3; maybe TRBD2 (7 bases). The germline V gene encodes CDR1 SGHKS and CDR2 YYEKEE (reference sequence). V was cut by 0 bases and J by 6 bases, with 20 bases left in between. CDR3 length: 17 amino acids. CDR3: CASSLVRARGPRDTQYF. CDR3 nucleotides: TGTGCCAGCAGCTTGGTTCGGGCGCGGGGGCCTCGTGATACGCAGTATTTT.

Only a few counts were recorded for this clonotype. Here the CDR3 DNA reads TGTGCCAGCTCACCACCCGCCAGGGGTACCACTGAAGCTTTCTTT. Translation: CASSPPARGTTEAFF. The chain combines TRBV18 with TRBJ1-1; a possible D gene is TRBD1 (6 bases). Trimming removed 0 bases from V and 4 bases from J, with 12 bases in between. Germline V lookup: CDR1 KGHSH, CDR2 LQKENI. The CDR3 runs 15 residues. Using reference TRBV18 and TRBJ1-1 for the parts outside the CDR3, the full variable domain is NAGVMQNPRHLVRRRGQEARLRCSPMKGHSHVYWYRQLPEEGLKFMVYLQKENIIDESGMPKERFSAEFPKEGPSILRIQQVVRGDSAAYFCASSPPARGTTEAFFGQGTRLTVV.

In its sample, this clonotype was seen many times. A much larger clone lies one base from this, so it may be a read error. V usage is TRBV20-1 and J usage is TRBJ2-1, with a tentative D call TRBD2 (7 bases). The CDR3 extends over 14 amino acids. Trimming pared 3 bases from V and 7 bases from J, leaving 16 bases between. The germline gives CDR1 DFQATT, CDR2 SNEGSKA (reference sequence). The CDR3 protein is CSASRGGILNEQFF. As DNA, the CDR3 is TGCAGTGCTAGTAGGGGGGGTATCTTGAATGAGCAGTTCTTC.

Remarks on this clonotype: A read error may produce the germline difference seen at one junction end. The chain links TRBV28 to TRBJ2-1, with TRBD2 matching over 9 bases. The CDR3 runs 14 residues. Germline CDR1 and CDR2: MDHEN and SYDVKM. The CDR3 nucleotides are TGTGCCAGCGGCCTAGCGGGGCCCTACAATGAGCTGTTCTTC. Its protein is CASGLAGPYNELFF.

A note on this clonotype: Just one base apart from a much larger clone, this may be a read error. The CDR3 is CASSEPPRAFYNERFF. The CDR3 DNA sequence: TGTGCCAGCAGTGAACCCCCCAGGGCCTTCTACAATGAGCGGTTCTTC. The V call is TRBV6-1, the J call TRBJ2-1; TRBD1 might be the D (5 bases). Germline lookup yields CDR1 MNHNS and CDR2 SASEGT. The CDR3 extends over 16 amino acids.

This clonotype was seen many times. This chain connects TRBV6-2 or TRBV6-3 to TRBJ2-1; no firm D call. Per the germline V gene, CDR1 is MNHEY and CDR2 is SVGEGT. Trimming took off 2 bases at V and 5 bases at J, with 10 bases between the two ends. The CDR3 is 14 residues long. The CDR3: CASSYLTVNNEQFF. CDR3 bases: TGTGCCAGCAGTTACCTTACAGTAAACAATGAGCAGTTCTTC.

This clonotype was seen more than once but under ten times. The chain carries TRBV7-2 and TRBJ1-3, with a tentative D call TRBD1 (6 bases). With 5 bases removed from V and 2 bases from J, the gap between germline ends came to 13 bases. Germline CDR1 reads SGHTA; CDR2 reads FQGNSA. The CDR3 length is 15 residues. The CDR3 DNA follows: TGTGCCAGCAGCGTGCAGGGGACCGCTGGAAACACCATATATTTT. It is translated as CASSVQGTAGNTIYF.

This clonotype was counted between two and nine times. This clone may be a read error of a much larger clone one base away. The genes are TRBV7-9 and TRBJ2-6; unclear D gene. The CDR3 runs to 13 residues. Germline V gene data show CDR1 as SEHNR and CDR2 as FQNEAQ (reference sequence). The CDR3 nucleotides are TGTGCCAGCACTCTGGGGTGGGCCAACGTCCGGACTTTC. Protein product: CASTLGWANVRTF.

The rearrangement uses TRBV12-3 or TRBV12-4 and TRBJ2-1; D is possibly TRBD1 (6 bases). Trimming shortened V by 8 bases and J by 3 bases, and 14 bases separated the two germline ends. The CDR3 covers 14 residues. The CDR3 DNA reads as TGTGCCAGCGGGATCAAAGGGGGCTACAATGAGCAGTTCTTC. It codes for CASGIKGGYNEQFF.

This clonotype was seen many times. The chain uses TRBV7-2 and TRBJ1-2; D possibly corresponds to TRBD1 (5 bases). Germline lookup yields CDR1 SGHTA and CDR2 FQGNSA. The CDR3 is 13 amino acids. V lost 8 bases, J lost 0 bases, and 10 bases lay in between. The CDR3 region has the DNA TGTGCCAGCGGGGCAGGCTCTAACTATGGCTACACCTTC. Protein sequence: CASGAGSNYGYTF.

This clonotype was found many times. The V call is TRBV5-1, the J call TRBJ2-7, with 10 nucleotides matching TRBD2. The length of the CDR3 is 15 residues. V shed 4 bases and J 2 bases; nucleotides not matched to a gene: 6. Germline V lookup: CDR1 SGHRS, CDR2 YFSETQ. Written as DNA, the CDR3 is TGCGCCAGCAGCATATTAGCGGGGGGCCCCTACGAGCAGTACTTC. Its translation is CASSILAGGPYEQYF.

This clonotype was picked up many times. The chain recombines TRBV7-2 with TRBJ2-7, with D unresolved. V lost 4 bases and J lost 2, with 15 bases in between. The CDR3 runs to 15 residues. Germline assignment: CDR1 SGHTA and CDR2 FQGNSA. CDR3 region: CASSSGPIATYEQYF. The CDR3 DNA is TGTGCCAGCAGCTCCGGCCCCATTGCTACCTACGAGCAGTACTTC.